These 22 T cell receptor beta chains came from one sample sequenced in a study of T-cell memory formation after mild COVID-19. TCRdb reanalysed the 5' RACE reads using MiXCR and keeps one entry per CDR3 protein. The data show around 340,000 distinct CDR3 sequences, with over 13% seen just once and less than 25% held by the top ten. The source material was PBMCs or a T cell subset sorted from them (not recorded which). The source is a man aged 18 to 30 who had mild COVID-19 (a few samples of this study predate the infection). Cell type and time point are not known.

The V and J genes are TRBV28 and TRBJ2-1; a possible D gene is TRBD1 (6 bases). V lost 3 bases, J lost 3 bases, and 18 bases lay in between. Germline lookup yields CDR1 MDHEN and CDR2 SYDVKM. The CDR3 contains 17 residues. CDR3: CASSFPRRQDNYNEQFF. In DNA form, the CDR3 reads TGTGCCAGCAGTTTCCCCCGCCGACAGGATAACTACAATGAGCAGTTCTTC.

This clonotype was counted a few times. A read error may produce the germline difference seen at one junction end. This chain links TRBV6-2 or TRBV6-3 with TRBJ1-2, with D tentatively TRBD1 (5 bases). Germline CDR1 and CDR2: MNHEY and SVGEGT. The CDR3 sequence is 11 residues long. The CDR3 spells CASSYLGDADF. The CDR3 DNA reads as TGTGCCAGCAGTTATCTAGGGGATGCCGACTTC.

The chain has TRBV3-1 and TRBJ2-5; D is unresolved. CDR3 length: 15 residues. V lost 5 bases and J lost 0, with 13 bases in between. CDR1 is LGHDT, CDR2 YNNKEL, per germline (reference sequence). CDR3 sequence reads: CASSSWAWDQETQYF. The CDR3 DNA is TGTGCCAGCAGCTCCTGGGCTTGGGACCAAGAGACCCAGTACTTC.

This clonotype was counted between two and nine times. This chain joins TRBV20-1 and TRBJ1-1; tentatively, D is TRBD1 (6 bases). Trimming took 2 bases from V and 4 from J, leaving 14 bases between them. In germline, CDR1 is DFQATT, CDR2 SNEGSKA (reference sequence). The CDR3 totals 14 residues. The CDR3 here is CSARTGWGTTEAFF. In DNA, the CDR3 is TGCAGTGCTAGAACAGGGTGGGGGACCACTGAAGCTTTCTTT.

This chain uses TRBV12-3 or TRBV12-4 with TRBJ2-3; no reliable D call. This CDR3 has 13 amino acids. Trimming cost V 3 bases and J 3 bases, with 7 bases left between them. The CDR3 here is CASSFGWTDTQYF. The CDR3 DNA follows: TGTGCCAGCAGTTTTGGCTGGACAGATACGCAGTATTTT.

This clonotype was observed many times. The chain links TRBV7-2 to TRBJ1-6; D remains unclear. V was cut by 1 base and J by 10 bases, with 5 bases left in between. The CDR3 has 12 residues. The germline gives CDR1 SGHTA, CDR2 FQGNSA. The chain's CDR3 is CASSLVGSPLHF. The CDR3 bases are TGTGCCAGCAGCTTAGTGGGGTCACCCCTCCACTTT.

The V and J genes are TRBV4-3 and TRBJ1-2; a weak D match, TRBD1 (5 bases). The V and J ends lost 5 bases and 1 base respectively, with 17 bases between them. Germline V CDR1 and CDR2: LGHNA, YSLEER. The CDR3 covers 16 residues. CDR3 coding DNA: TGCGCCAGCAGCGCCGGGACGGATCGGGGTAACTATGGCTACACCTTC. Translation gives CASSAGTDRGNYGYTF.

A few counts support this clonotype. This rearrangement joins TRBV28 to TRBJ1-4, with 7 bases fitting TRBD1. The germline gives CDR1 MDHEN, CDR2 SYDVKM. The V gene end was trimmed by 5 bases and the J gene end by 8 bases; junction bases not matched to a gene: 14. The CDR3 has 16 amino acids. This chain's CDR3 is CASSIQGPQGGEKLFF. CDR3 DNA sequence: TGTGCCAGCAGTATTCAGGGCCCCCAGGGGGGGGAAAAACTGTTTTTT.

The chain combines TRBV7-8 with TRBJ2-2; no clear D. V shed 5 bases and J shed 1 base, with 11 bases lying between them. In germline, CDR1 is SGHVS, CDR2 FQNEAQ. The CDR3 runs to 15 residues. CDR3 DNA: TGTGCCAGCAGCCAAGGAAATTTGAACACCGGGGAGCTGTTTTTT. Translating it yields CASSQGNLNTGELFF.

This clonotype was counted a few times. The genes are TRBV29-1 and TRBJ2-1; 10 bases match TRBD2. Germline CDR1 is SQVTM and CDR2 is ANQGSEA. The CDR3 is 14 residues long. V dropped 1 base and J dropped 6; count of bases not matched to a gene: 3. In DNA, the CDR3 is TGCAGCGTTGAAGCGGCTAGCGGGGGCAATGAGCAGTTCTTC. Translation: CSVEAASGGNEQFF.

This clonotype was counted between two and nine times. The chain employs TRBV12-3 or TRBV12-4 and TRBJ2-7; D gene uncertain. V lost 2 bases to trimming and J lost 0 bases, with 8 bases between them. This CDR3 spans 14 amino acids. The chain's CDR3 is CASSLSAFSYEQYF. CDR3 nucleotide sequence: TGTGCCAGCAGTTTATCTGCCTTCTCCTACGAGCAGTACTTC.

V gene TRBV6-2 or TRBV6-3 combines with J gene TRBJ1-6; 9 bases are a match to TRBD1. The V segment lost 6 bases and the J segment 2 bases; nucleotides outside the gene matches: 5. The CDR3 contains 16 residues. Germline CDR1 and CDR2: MNHEY and SVGEGT. CDR3: CASRRTGEAYNSPLHF. Here the CDR3 DNA reads TGTGCCAGCAGGCGGACAGGGGAAGCCTATAATTCACCCCTCCACTTT.

The chain links TRBV7-9 to TRBJ1-6; D possibly corresponds to TRBD1 (6 bases). The CDR3 is 15 amino acids. The V gene's germline CDR1 is SEHNR and CDR2 FQNEAQ (reference sequence). Trimming pared 4 bases from V and 10 bases from J, leaving 17 bases between. As DNA, the CDR3 is TGTGCCAGCAGCTCGCTACAGGGAGCGGGGTCACCCCTCCACTTT. Amino acid sequence: CASSSLQGAGSPLHF.

This clonotype appeared many times. The rearrangement uses TRBV5-1 and TRBJ2-3; TRBD2 might be the D (7 bases). The CDR3 covers 16 residues. The V gene lost 1 base and the J gene lost 2 bases, with 14 bases spanning the gap. From germline, CDR1 is SGHRS and CDR2 YFSETQ. The CDR3 reads CASSLRVGGPTDTQYF. For the CDR3, the DNA is TGCGCCAGCAGCTTGAGGGTGGGGGGGCCCACAGATACGCAGTATTTT.

This clonotype appeared many times. The CDR3 region is CASTENTEAFF. The DNA of the CDR3 is TGTGCCAGCACCGAGAACACTGAAGCTTTCTTT. The rearrangement joins TRBV12-3 or TRBV12-4 to TRBJ1-1; no firm D call. The CDR3 runs to 11 residues. V shed 7 bases and J shed 1 base, with 4 bases lying between them.

Remarks on this clonotype: The junction shows a germline mismatch at one end, possibly a read error. The chain recombines TRBV6-2 or TRBV6-3 with TRBJ2-3; possible D gene TRBD1, 7 bases. The CDR3 has 18 residues. Germline-derived CDR1 and CDR2 are MNHEY and SVGEGT. This CDR3 reads CDSSTRTGGFSGPDTQYF. DNA of the CDR3: TGTGACAGCAGTACCCGGACAGGAGGGTTTTCAGGACCAGATACGCAGTATTTT.

This clonotype was detected a few times. V usage is TRBV24-1 and J usage is TRBJ2-7, with 8 bases identical to TRBD1. This CDR3 comprises 11 residues. The germline CDR1 and CDR2 sequences are KGHDR and SFDVKD. This chain's CDR3 is CATSDLWDRLV. The CDR3 DNA sequence: TGTGCCACCAGTGATTTGTGGGACAGGCTCGTC.

The V call is TRBV5-1, the J call TRBJ2-1; D is perhaps TRBD2 (5 bases). Trimming pared 0 bases from V and 8 bases from J, leaving 9 bases between. This CDR3 is built from 13 residues. Germline V gene sequence: CDR1 SGHRS, CDR2 YFSETQ. CDR3 in amino acids: CASSLGPEDEQFF. Written as DNA, the CDR3 is TGCGCCAGCAGCTTGGGTCCGGAGGATGAGCAGTTCTTC.

The genes are TRBV6-1 and TRBJ1-1; 10 bases map to TRBD1. Germline CDR1 MNHNS, CDR2 SASEGT. The length of the CDR3 is 16 residues. After removal of 5 bases from V and 4 bases from J, the junction contained 10 bases not matched to a gene. The CDR3, as DNA: TGTGCCAGCAGTAAAAGAAAGGGACAGGGGAGCACTGAAGCTTTCTTT. It encodes CASSKRKGQGSTEAFF.

This rearrangement joins TRBV5-1 to TRBJ2-4, with D perhaps TRBD2 (5 bases). Germline CDR1 reads SGHRS; CDR2 reads YFSETQ. With 3 bases removed from V and 0 bases from J, the gap between germline ends came to 10 bases. This CDR3 comprises 15 residues. The DNA for the CDR3 is TGCGCCAGCAGCTACGGGGTGGTAGCCAAAAACATTCAGTACTTC. This gives the protein CASSYGVVAKNIQYF.

The chain joins TRBV7-9 to TRBJ1-3, with 7 bases matching TRBD1. Germline CDR1 SEHNR, CDR2 FQNEAQ (reference sequence). The CDR3 spans 19 residues. V dropped 1 base and J dropped 0; count of bases not matched to a gene: 12. This CDR3 reads CASSLVEAPDRSSGNTIYF. CDR3 in DNA: TGTGCCAGCAGCTTAGTTGAAGCGCCGGACAGGAGCTCTGGAAACACCATATATTTT.

A few counts support this clonotype. This sequence joins TRBV7-3 and TRBJ2-1, with D unresolved. There are 15 residues in the CDR3. Germline V lookup: CDR1 SGHTA, CDR2 FQGTGA. Trimming shortened V by 5 bases and J by 4 bases, and 15 bases separated the two germline ends. CDR3 amino acids: CASSLDLLGYNEQFF. The CDR3 DNA reads TGTGCCAGCAGCCTCGACCTGTTAGGATACAATGAGCAGTTCTTC.